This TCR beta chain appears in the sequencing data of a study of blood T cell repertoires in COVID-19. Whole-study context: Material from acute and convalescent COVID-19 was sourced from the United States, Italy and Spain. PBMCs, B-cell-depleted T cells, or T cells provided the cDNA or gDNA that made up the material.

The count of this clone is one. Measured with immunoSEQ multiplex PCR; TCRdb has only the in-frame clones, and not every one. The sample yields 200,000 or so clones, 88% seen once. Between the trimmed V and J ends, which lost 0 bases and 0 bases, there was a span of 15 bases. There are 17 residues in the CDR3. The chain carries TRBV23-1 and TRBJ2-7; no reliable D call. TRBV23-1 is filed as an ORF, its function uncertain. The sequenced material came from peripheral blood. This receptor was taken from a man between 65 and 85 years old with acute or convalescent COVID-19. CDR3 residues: CASSQSRPPLSSYEQYF. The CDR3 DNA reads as TGCGCCAGCAGTCAATCGAGGCCCCCGTTGAGCTCCTACGAGCAGTACTTC.